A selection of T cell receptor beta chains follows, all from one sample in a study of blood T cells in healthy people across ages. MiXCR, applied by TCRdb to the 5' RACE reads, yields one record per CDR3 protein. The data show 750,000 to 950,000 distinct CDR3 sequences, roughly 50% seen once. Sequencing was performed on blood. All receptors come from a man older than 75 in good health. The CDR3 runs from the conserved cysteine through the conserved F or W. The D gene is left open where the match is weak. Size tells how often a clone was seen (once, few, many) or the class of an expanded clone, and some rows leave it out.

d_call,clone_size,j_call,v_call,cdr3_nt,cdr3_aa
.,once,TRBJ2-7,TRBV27,TGTGCCAGCAGCCCCGCGGTATACCCCTACGAGCAGTACTTC,CASSPAVYPYEQYF
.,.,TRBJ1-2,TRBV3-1,TGTGCCAGCAGCCACGGCGGGGGTGGCTACACCTTC,CASSHGGGGYTF
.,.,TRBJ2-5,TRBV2,TGTGCCAGCAGTGTTCGGAGGGAGCAAGAGACCCAGTACTTC,CASSVRREQETQYF
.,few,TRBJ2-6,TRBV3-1,TGTGCCAGCAGCCAACGTTCTGGGGCCAACGTCCTGACTTTC,CASSQRSGANVLTF
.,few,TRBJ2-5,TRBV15,TGTGCCACCAGCAGAGAAGGGGCCGGAGAGACCCAGTACTTC,CATSREGAGETQYF
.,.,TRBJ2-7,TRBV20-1,TGCAGTGCTAGAACTAAGAAAGCCCTCTACCCCTACGAGCAGTACTTC,CSARTKKALYPYEQYF
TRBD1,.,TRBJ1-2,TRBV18,TGTGCCAGCTCACCAACCTTGGGACAGGGGGGCAGTGGCTACACCTTC,CASSPTLGQGGSGYTF
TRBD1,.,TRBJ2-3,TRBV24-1,TGTGCCACCAGTGATTTTGCTGGACAGGGGACAGATACGCAGTATTTT,CATSDFAGQGTDTQYF
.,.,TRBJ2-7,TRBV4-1,TGCGCCAGCAGCCAAGAATCGGGACTCCTCACCCCCTACGAGCAGTACTTC,CASSQESGLLTPYEQYF
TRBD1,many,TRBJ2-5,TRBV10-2,TGCGCCAGCAGTGAGACAGGGGCTCGCCAAGAGACCCAGTACTTC,CASSETGARQETQYF
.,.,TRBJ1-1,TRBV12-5,TGTGCTAGTGGTTATCCCTTAGGGCCGATGAACACTGAGGCTTTCTTT,CASGYPLGPMNTEAFF
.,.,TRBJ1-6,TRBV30,TGTGCCTGGAGTGTAGGTGGGACGAACAATTCACCCCTCCACTTT,CAWSVGGTNNSPLHF
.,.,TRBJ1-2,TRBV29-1,TGCAGCGTTCCAATCGTCAACAGGGTCGGCGATGGCTACACCTTC,CSVPIVNRVGDGYTF
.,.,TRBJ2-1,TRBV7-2,TGTGCCAGCAGCTTAGGGCCGTGGCAGGAGTCCAATGAGCAGTTCTTC,CASSLGPWQESNEQFF
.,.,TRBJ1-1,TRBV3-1,TGTGCCAGCAGCCAACGCCCCTTCGGAACTGAAGCTTTCTTT,CASSQRPFGTEAFF
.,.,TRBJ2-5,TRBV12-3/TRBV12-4,TGTGCCAGCAGTCCAGTGAGGGGCTGGGAGACCCAGTACTTC,CASSPVRGWETQYF
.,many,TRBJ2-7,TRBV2,TGTGCCAGGGGGACGGTTGGGGGCGAGCAGTACTTC,CARGTVGGEQYF
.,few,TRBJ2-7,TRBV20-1,TGCAGTGCTACCAAGGAAGCGCCTTTCGAGCAGTACTTC,CSATKEAPFEQYF
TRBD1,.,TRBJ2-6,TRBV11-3,TGTGCCAGCAGCTTAGGGACAGGGGGCACTGGGGCCAACGTCCTGACTTTC,CASSLGTGGTGANVLTF
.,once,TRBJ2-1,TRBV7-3,TGTGCCAGCAGCTCTGGCATGGAGCAGTTCTTC,CASSSGMEQFF
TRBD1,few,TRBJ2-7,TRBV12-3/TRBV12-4,TGTGCCAGCAGCAATCACAGGGGGGCCTACGAGCAGTACTTC,CASSNHRGAYEQYF
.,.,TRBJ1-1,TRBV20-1,TGCAGTGCTAGATTGGAAGGTGCGAACACTGAAGCTTTCTTT,CSARLEGANTEAFF